Listed here is a single T cell receptor beta chain. Its target is not known. The entry originates in a study of CD8+CD57+ T cells in acquired aplastic anemia. In the study overall: Yields of DNA that came from sorted CD4+ and CD8+ cells averaged about 2.9 ug. Healthy donor CD4+ samples were sequenced to a depth that averaged around 9.8 million reads.

Profiling of TCR beta VDJ combinations and CDR3 sequences used genomic DNA as template. TCRdb reanalysed the reads using MiXCR and keeps one entry per CDR3 protein. This table holds around 190,000 distinct CDR3 sequences, over 60% found once. General study points: The study found no significant CD8+ Simpson's diversity difference between patients and controls. Between patients and controls, over 25 CD8+ CDR3 sequences were found in common.

The germline gives CDR1 DFQATT, CDR2 SNEGSKA (reference sequence). Trimming cost V 3 bases and J 0 bases, with 9 bases left between them. This CDR3 comprises 14 residues. This receptor was obtained from a human donor in good health. The chain uses TRBV20-1 and TRBJ1-5; possible D gene TRBD1, 5 bases. Sequenced: sorted CD4+, CD8+, or CD8+CD57+ T cells (not recorded which) from PBMCs. CDR3 nucleotide sequence: TGCAGTGCTAGCCGGGGGAATAGCAATCAGCCCCAGCATTTT. Its protein is CSASRGNSNQPQHF.